These 7 T cell receptor beta chains originate from one sample sequenced in a study of T cell responses to AZD1222 COVID-19 vaccine. Some clones are missing from TCRdb's copy, which holds only in-frame ones; the method was immunoSEQ multiplex PCR. This sample has some 140,000 clones, with about 87% found just once. Sequencing used peripheral blood, obtained on day 0 of AZD1222 vaccination. These receptors originate from an adult in good health.

The V gene is TRBV14, the J gene TRBJ2-5, with TRBD1 identical over 8 bases. This CDR3 region has 16 residues. The germline CDR1 and CDR2 sequences are SGHDN and FVKESK. V was pared by 0 bases and J by 2 bases, with 5 bases of the junction left unmatched. The CDR3 protein is CASSQDGQGPQETQYF. CDR3 nucleotide sequence: TGTGCCAGCAGCCAAGATGGACAGGGCCCTCAAGAGACCCAGTACTTC.

The rearrangement links TRBV27 to TRBJ1-3, with D unresolved. The germline V gene has CDR1 MNHEY and CDR2 SMNVEV (reference sequence). V was pared by 4 bases and J by 3 bases, with 13 bases between. The CDR3 length is 15 residues. CDR3 sequence reads: CASSSLRVGGNTIYF. The CDR3 DNA is TGTGCCAGCAGTTCGCTCCGGGTGGGTGGAAACACCATATATTTT.

The chain couples TRBV2 to TRBJ1-5; D unclear. Germline values: CDR1 SNHLY, CDR2 FYNNEI. V lost 6 bases and J lost 4, with 10 bases in between. This CDR3 contains 13 residues. The CDR3 sequence is CASRGFPNQPQHF. CDR3 sequence (DNA): TGTGCCAGCAGGGGGTTTCCAAATCAGCCCCAGCATTTT.

The chain uses TRBV28 and TRBJ1-6; D perhaps matches TRBD1 (5 bases). Germline V gene lookup returns CDR1 MDHEN and CDR2 SYDVKM. This CDR3 comprises 14 residues. V lost 8 bases, J lost 3 bases, and 11 bases lay in between. CDR3 loop: CASGRQLYNSPLHF. The CDR3 nucleotides are TGTGCCAGCGGACGACAGCTCTATAATTCACCCCTCCACTTT.

The chain carries TRBV6-5 and TRBJ1-3; TRBD1 agrees at 10 bases. Germline V gives CDR1 MNHEY, CDR2 SVGAGI. The V and J ends lost 2 bases and 4 bases, in that order; junction bases with no gene match: 5. The CDR3 extends over 16 amino acids. The CDR3 DNA sequence: TGTGCCAGCAGTTACCTTGGACAGGGGGAAGGAAACACCATATATTTT. Translated: CASSYLGQGEGNTIYF.

The chain has TRBV4-1 and TRBJ2-7; the match to TRBD2 covers 12 bases. The CDR3 loop spans 15 amino acids. CDR1 is MGHRA and CDR2 is YSYEKL in the germline V gene. J lost 6 bases, V lost 2 bases, and 5 bases had no gene match. The CDR3 bases are TGCGCCAGCAGCCAACTCCTAGCGGGAGGGAGCGAGCAGTACTTC. Its protein is CASSQLLAGGSEQYF.

V gene TRBV7-8 combines with J gene TRBJ2-1, with 7 bases aligning to TRBD1. The germline V gene has CDR1 SGHVS and CDR2 FQNEAQ. V trimming: 1 base; J trimming: 6 bases; junction bases outside the gene matches: 6. The CDR3 extends over 15 amino acids. The CDR3 DNA follows: TGTGCCAGCAGCTTAGGACAGGGTCTTAGCAATGAGCAGTTCTTC. Amino acid sequence: CASSLGQGLSNEQFF.